These T cell receptor beta chains were read from a single sample in a study of tumor-infiltrating lymphocytes in primary liver carcinoma. TCRdb ran MiXCR on the multiplex PCR reads and lists one entry per CDR3 protein. The sample has 90,000 to 110,000 distinct CDR3 sequences; about four fifths are singletons. The sequenced material came from liver tumor tissue from sampling region 3. The receptors come from a man between 40 and 49 years old with primary liver carcinoma and hepatitis B virus infection. CDR3s include the opening cysteine and the closing phenylalanine or tryptophan.

J: TRBJ1-6; V: TRBV12-3/TRBV12-4; CDR3: CASNPPGQNNSPLHF
J: TRBJ2-4; V: TRBV11-1; CDR3: CASSFEGTSGTKNIQYF
J: TRBJ2-5; V: TRBV2; CDR3: CVSSGATAVETQYF
J: TRBJ2-2; V: TRBV7-3; CDR3: CASSLNPGGMARELFF
J: TRBJ1-2; V: TRBV4-1; CDR3: CASSPSRERGSYGYIF
J: TRBJ2-1; V: TRBV29-1; CDR3: CSVEVPYTNEQFF
J: TRBJ2-7; V: TRBV6-5; CDR3: CASSPQGDRSYEHYF
J: TRBJ2-7; V: TRBV11-2; CDR3: CASSSNSNPYEQYF
J: TRBJ1-1; V: TRBV29-1; CDR3: CSAGDPGEAFF
J: TRBJ2-1; V: TRBV10-3; CDR3: CVIRKDSGAYNEQFF